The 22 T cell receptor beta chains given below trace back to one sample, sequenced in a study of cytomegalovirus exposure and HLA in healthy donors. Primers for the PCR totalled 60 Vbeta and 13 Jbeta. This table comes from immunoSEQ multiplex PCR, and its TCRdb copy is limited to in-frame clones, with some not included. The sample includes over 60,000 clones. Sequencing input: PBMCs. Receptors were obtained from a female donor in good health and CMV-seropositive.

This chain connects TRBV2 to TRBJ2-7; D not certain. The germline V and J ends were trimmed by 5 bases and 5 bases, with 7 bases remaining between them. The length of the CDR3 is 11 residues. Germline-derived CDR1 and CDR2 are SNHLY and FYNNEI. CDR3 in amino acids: CASSLGDEQYF. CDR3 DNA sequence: TGTGCCAGCAGTCTAGGAGACGAGCAGTACTTC.

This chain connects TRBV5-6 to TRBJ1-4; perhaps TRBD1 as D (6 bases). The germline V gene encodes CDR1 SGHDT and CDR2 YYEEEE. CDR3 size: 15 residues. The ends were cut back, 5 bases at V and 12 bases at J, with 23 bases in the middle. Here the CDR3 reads CASRLQGRPSIQLFF. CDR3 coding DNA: TGTGCCAGCAGGCTGCAGGGGCGACCTTCAATCCAACTGTTTTTT.

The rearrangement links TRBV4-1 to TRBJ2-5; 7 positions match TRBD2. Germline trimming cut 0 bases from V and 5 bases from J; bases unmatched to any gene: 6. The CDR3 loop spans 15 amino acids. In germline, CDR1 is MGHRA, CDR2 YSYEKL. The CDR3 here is CASSQETGGRETQYF. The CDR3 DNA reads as TGCGCCAGCAGCCAAGAAACGGGGGGACGTGAGACCCAGTACTTC.

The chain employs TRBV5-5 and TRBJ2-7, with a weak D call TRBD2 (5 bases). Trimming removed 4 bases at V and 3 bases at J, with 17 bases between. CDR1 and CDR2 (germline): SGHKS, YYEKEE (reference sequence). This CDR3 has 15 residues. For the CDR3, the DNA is TGTGCCAGCAGCCCCCGGTGGGAGTCCGACTACGAGCAGTACTTC. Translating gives CASSPRWESDYEQYF.

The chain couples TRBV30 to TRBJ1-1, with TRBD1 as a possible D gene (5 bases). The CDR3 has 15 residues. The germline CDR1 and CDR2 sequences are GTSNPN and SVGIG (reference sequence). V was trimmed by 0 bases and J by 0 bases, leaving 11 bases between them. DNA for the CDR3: TGTGCCTGGAGTGTACTCCAGGGCATGAACACTGAAGCTTTCTTT. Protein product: CAWSVLQGMNTEAFF. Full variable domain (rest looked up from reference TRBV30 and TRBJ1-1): SQTIHQWPATLVQPVGSPLSLECTVEGTSNPNLYWYRQAAGRGLQLLFYSVGIGQISSEVPQNLSASRPQDRQFILSSKKLLLSDSGFYLCAWSVLQGMNTEAFFGQGTRLTVV.

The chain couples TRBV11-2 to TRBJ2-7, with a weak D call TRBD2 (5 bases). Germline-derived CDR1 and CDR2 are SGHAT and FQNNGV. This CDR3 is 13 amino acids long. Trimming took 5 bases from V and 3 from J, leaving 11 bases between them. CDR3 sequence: CASSPGGSYEQYF. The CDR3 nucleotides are TGTGCCAGCAGCCCCGGTGGGAGCTACGAGCAGTACTTC.

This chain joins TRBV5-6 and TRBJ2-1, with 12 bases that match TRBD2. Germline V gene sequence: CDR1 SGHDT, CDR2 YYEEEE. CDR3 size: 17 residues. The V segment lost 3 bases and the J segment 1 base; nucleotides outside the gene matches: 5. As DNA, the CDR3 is TGTGCCAGCAGCTCTAGCGGGAGGGCCGGTTCCTACAATGAGCAGTTCTTC. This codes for CASSSSGRAGSYNEQFF.

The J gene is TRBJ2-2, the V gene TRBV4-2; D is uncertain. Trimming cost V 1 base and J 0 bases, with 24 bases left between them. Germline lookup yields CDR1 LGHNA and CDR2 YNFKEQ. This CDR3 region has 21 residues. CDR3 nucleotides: TGTGCCAGCAGCCAAGTGGTCTCGCGGCCGTCAAATTACGCGAACACCGGGGAGCTGTTTTTT. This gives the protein CASSQVVSRPSNYANTGELFF.

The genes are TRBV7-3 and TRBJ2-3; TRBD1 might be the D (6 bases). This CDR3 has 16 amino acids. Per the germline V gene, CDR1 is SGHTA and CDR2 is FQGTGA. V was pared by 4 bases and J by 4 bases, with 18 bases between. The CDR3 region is CASSSGQLLRADTQYF. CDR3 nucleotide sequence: TGTGCCAGCAGCTCCGGACAGCTACTTCGAGCAGATACGCAGTATTTT.

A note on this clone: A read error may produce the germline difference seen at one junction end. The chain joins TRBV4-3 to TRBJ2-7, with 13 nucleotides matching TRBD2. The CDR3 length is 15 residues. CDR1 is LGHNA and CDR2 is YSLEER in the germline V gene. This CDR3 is CASSRTSGSQHEQCF. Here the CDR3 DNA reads TGCGCCAGCAGCCGGACTAGCGGGAGTCAACACGAGCAGTGCTTC.

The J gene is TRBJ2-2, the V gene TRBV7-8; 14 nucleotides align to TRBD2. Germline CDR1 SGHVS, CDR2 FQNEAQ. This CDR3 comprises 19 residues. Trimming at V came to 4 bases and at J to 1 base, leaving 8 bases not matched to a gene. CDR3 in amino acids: CASSSRLAGGPQNTGELFF. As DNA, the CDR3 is TGTGCCAGCAGCTCGAGACTAGCGGGGGGGCCACAGAACACCGGGGAGCTGTTTTTT.

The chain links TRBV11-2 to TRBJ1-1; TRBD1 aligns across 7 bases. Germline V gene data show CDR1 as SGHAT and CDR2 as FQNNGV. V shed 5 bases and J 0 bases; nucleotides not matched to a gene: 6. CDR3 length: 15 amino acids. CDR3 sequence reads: CASSPRDRLNTEAFF. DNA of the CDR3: TGTGCCAGCAGCCCAAGGGACAGACTGAACACTGAAGCTTTCTTT.

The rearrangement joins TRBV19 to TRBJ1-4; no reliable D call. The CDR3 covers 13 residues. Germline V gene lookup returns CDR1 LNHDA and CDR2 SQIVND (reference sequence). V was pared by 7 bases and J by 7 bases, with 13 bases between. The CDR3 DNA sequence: TGTGCCAGTAAGGAGGGATCGGGTGAAAAACTGTTTTTT. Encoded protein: CASKEGSGEKLFF. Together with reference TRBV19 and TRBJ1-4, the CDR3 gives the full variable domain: DGGITQSPKYLFRKEGQNVTLSCEQNLNHDAMYWYRQDPGQGLRLIYYSQIVNDFQKGDIAEGYSVSREKKESFPLTVTSAQKNPTAFYLCASKEGSGEKLFFGSGTQLSVL.

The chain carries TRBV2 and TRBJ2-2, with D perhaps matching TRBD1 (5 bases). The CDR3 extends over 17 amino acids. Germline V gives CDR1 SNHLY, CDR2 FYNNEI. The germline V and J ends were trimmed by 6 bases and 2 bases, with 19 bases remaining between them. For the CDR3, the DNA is TGTGCCAGCAGCCTGGACCGACTGGGGCTTAACACCGGGGAGCTGTTTTTT. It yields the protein CASSLDRLGLNTGELFF.

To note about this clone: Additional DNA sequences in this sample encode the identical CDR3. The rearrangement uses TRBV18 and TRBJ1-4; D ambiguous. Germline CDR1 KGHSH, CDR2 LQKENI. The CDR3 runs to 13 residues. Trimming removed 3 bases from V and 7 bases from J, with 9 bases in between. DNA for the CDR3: TGTGCCAGCTCACCCGGGAGGCGTGAAAAACTGTTTTTT. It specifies CASSPGRREKLFF.

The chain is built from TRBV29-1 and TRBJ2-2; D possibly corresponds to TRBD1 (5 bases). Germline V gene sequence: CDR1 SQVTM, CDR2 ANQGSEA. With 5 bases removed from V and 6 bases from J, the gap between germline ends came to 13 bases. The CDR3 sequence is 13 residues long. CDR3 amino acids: CSVPGFVAGELFF. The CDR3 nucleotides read TGCAGCGTTCCAGGGTTCGTCGCCGGGGAGCTGTTTTTT.

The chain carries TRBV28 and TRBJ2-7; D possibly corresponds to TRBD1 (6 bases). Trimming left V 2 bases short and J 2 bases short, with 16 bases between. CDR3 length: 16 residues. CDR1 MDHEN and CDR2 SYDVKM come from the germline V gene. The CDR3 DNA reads TGTGCCAGCAGTTTACCGGTCCCAGGGGCGGCCTACGAGCAGTACTTC. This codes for CASSLPVPGAAYEQYF.

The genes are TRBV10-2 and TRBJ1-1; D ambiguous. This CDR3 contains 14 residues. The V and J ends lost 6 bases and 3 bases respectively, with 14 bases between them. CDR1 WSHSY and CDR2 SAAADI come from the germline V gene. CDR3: CASRLGARDTEAFF. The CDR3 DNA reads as TGCGCCAGCAGGTTGGGAGCTAGGGACACTGAAGCTTTCTTT.

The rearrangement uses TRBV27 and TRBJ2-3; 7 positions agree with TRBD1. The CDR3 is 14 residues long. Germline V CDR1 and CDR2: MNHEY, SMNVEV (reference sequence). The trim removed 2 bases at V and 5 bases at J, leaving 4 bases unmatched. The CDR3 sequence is CASSLRTGRDTQYF. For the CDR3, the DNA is TGTGCCAGCAGTTTACGGACAGGTCGAGATACGCAGTATTTT.

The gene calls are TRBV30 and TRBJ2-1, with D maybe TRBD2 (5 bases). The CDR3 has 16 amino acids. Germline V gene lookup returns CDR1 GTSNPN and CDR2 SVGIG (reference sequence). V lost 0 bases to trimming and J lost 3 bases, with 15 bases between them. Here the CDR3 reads CAWSVRVSGDYNEQFF. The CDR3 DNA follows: TGTGCCTGGAGTGTACGAGTAAGCGGAGACTACAATGAGCAGTTCTTC.

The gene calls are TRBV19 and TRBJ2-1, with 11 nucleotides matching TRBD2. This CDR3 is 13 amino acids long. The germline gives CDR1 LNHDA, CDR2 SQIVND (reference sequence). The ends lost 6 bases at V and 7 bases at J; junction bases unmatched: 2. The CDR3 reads CASRASGRNEQFF. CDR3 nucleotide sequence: TGTGCCAGTAGGGCTAGCGGGAGGAATGAGCAGTTCTTC.

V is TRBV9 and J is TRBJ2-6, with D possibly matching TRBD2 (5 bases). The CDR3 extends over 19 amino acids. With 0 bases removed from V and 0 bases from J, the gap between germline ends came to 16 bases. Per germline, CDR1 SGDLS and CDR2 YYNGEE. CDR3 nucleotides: TGTGCCAGCAGCGTAGAGCCACGAGGGCGTCACTCTGGGGCCAACGTCCTGACTTTC. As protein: CASSVEPRGRHSGANVLTF.